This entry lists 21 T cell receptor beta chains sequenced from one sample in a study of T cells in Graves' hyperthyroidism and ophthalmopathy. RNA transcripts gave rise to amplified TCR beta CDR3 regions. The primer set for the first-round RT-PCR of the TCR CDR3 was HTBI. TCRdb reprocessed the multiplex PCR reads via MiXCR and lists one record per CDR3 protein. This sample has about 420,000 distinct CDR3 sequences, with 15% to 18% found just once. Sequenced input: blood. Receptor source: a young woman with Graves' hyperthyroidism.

CDR3 loop: CASTTLGGRYEQYF. CDR3 sequence (DNA): TGTGCCAGCACCACCTTAGGGGGACGCTACGAGCAGTACTTC. This chain uses TRBV6-2 or TRBV6-3 with TRBJ2-7; D may be TRBD1 (6 bases). V lost 7 bases and J lost 3, with 16 bases in between. The CDR3 consists of 14 residues. Germline loops: CDR1 MNHEY, CDR2 SVGEGT.

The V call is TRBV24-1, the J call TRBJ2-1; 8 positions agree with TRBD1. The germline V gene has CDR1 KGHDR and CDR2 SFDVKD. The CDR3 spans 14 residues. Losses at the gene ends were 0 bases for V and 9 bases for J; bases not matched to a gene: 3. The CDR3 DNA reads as TGTGCCACCAGTGATTTGCGGACAGGGTTTGAGCAGTTCTTC. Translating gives CATSDLRTGFEQFF.

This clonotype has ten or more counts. The CDR3 loop reads CASSHNRGLGTEAFF. DNA for the CDR3: TGTGCCAGCAGTCACAACAGGGGGCTAGGTACTGAAGCTTTCTTT. The chain joins TRBV28 to TRBJ1-1; 9 nucleotides align to TRBD1. The germline CDR1 and CDR2 sequences are MDHEN and SYDVKM. The CDR3 length is 15 residues. Trimming took 5 bases from V and 5 from J; bases not matched to a gene: 9.

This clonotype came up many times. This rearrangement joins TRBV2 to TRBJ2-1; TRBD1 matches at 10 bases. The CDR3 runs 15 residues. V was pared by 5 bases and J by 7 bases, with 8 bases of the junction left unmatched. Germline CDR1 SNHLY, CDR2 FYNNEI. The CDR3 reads CASSPDRGLLNEQFF. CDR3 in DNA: TGTGCCAGCAGTCCTGACAGGGGGCTTTTGAATGAGCAGTTCTTC.

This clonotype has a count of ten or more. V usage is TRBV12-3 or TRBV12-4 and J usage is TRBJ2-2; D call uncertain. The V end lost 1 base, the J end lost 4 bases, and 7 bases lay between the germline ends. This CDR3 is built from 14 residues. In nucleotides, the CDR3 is TGTGCCAGCAGTTTAGGGGCCGGCACCGGGGAGCTGTTTTTT. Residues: CASSLGAGTGELFF.

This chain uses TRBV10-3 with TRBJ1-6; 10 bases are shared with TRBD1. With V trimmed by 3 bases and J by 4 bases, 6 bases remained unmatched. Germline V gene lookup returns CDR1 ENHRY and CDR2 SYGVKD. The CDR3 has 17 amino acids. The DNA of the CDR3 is TGTGCCATCAGTGATGGGACAGGGGATTGGTATAATTCACCCCTCCACTTT. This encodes CAISDGTGDWYNSPLHF.

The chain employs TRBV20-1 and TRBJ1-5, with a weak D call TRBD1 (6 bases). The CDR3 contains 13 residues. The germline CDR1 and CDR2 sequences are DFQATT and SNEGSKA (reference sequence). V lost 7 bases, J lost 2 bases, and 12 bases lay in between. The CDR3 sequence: CSVRGIGNQPQHF. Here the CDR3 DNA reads TGCAGTGTCAGGGGAATCGGCAATCAGCCCCAGCATTTT.

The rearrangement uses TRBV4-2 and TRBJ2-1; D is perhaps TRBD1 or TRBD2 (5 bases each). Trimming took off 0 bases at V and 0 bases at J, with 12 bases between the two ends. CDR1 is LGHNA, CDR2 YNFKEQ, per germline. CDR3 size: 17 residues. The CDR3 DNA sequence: TGTGCCAGCAGCCAAGAATGGGGGAAGAGCTCCTACAATGAGCAGTTCTTC. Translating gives CASSQEWGKSSYNEQFF.

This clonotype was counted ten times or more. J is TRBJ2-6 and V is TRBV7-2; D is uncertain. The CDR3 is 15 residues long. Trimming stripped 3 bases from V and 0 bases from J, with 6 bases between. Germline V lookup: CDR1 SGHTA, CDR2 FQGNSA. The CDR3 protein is CASSFQSSGANVLTF. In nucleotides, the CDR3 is TGTGCCAGCAGCTTCCAGAGCTCTGGGGCCAACGTCCTGACTTTC.

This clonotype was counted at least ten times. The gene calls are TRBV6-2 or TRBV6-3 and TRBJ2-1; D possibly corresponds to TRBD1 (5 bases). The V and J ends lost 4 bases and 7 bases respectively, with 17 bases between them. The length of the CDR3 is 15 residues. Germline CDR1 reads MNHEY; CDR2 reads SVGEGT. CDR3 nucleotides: TGTGCCAGCAGTTCCCCCCCCGCAGGGAAGAATGAGCAGTTCTTC. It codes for CASSSPPAGKNEQFF.

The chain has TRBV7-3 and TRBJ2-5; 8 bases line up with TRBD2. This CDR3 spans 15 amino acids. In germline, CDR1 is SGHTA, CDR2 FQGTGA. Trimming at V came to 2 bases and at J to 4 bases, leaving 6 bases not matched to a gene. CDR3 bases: TGTGCCAGCAGCTTACTCGGGAGGGCCAGAGAGACCCAGTACTTC. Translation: CASSLLGRARETQYF.

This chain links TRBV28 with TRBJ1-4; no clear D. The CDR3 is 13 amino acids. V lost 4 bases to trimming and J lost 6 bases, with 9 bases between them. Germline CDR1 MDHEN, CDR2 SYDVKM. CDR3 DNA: TGTGCCAGCAGTTCACGATTCGATGAAAAACTGTTTTTT. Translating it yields CASSSRFDEKLFF.

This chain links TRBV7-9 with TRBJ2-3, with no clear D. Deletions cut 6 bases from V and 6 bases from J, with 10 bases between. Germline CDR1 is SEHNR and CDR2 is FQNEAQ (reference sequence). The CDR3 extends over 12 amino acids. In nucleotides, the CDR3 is TGTGCCAGCAGAGGATCCAAGGATACGCAGTATTTT. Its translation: CASRGSKDTQYF.

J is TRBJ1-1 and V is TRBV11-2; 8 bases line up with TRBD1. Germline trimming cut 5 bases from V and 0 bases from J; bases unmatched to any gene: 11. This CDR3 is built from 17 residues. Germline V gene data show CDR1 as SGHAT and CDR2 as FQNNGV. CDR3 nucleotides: TGTGCCAGCAGCGGAAGGACAGGGATCCTTATGAACACTGAAGCTTTCTTT. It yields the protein CASSGRTGILMNTEAFF.

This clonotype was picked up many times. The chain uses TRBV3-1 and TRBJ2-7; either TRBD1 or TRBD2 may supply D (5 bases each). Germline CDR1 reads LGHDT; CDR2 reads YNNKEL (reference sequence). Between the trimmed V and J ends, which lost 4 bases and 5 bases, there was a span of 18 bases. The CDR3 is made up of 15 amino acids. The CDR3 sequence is CASSRGPGPPDEQYF. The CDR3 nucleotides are TGTGCCAGCAGCCGTGGGCCGGGACCACCAGACGAGCAGTACTTC.

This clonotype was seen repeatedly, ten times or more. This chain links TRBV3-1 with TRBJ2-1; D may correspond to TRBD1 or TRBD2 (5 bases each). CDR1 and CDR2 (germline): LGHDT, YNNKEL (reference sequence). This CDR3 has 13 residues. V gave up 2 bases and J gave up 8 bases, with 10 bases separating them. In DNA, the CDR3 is TGTGCCAGCAGCCAATGGGGGAGCGATGAGCAGTTCTTC. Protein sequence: CASSQWGSDEQFF.

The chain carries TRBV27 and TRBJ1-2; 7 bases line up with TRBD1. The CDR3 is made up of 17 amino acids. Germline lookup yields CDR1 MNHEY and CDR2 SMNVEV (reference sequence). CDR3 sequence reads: CAPLTLAWRGRAYGYTF. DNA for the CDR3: TGTGCACCTTTGACCCTGGCCTGGAGGGGGCGCGCTTATGGCTACACCTTC.

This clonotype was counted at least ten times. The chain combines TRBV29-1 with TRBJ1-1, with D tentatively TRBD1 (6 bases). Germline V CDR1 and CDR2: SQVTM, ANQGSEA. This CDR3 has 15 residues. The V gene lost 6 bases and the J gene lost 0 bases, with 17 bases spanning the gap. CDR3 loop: CSVSPHGGMNTEAFF. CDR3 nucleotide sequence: TGCAGCGTCTCTCCCCACGGGGGCATGAACACTGAAGCTTTCTTT.

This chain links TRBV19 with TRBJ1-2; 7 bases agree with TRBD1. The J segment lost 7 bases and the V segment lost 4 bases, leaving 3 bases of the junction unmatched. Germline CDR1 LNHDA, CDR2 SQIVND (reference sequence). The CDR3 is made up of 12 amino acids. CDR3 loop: CASSTGQAGYTF. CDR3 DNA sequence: TGTGCCAGTAGTACAGGACAGGCTGGCTACACCTTC.

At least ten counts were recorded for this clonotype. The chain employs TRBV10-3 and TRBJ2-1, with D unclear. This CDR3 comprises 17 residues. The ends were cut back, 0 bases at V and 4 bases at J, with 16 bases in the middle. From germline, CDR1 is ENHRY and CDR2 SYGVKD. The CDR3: CAISESRRLTKYNEQFF. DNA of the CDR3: TGTGCCATCAGTGAGTCGAGACGCTTAACCAAATACAATGAGCAGTTCTTC.

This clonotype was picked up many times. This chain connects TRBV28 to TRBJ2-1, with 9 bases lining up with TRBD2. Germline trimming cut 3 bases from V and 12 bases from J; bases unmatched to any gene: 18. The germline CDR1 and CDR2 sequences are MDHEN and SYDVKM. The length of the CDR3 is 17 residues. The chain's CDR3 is CASSLPGLARAPMVQFF. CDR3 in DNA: TGTGCCAGCAGTTTGCCAGGACTAGCGCGGGCCCCCATGGTGCAGTTCTTC. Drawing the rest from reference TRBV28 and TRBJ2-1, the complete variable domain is DVKVTQSSRYLVKRTGEKVFLECVQDMDHENMFWYRQDPGLGLRLIYFSYDVKMKEKGDIPEGYSVSREKKERFSLILESASTNQTSMYLCASSLPGLARAPMVQFFGPGTRLTVL.